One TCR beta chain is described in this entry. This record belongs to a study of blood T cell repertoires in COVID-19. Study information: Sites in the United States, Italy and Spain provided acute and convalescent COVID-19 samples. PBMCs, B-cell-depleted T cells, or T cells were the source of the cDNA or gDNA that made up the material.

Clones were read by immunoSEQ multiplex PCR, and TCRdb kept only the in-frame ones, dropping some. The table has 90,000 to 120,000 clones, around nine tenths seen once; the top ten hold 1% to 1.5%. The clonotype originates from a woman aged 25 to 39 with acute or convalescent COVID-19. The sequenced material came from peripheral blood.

The DNA of the CDR3 is TGTGCCAGCAGTTCCCCCAGGGGCTCTGGGGCCAACGTCCTGACTTTC. The encoded protein is CASSSPRGSGANVLTF. This sequence joins TRBV28 and TRBJ2-6, with D perhaps TRBD1 (6 bases). Trimming pared 4 bases from V and 0 bases from J, leaving 10 bases between. Germline-derived CDR1 and CDR2 are MDHEN and SYDVKM. CDR3 length: 16 residues.